This paragraph covers one T cell receptor beta chain sequence. Its antigen is undetermined. The donors were part of the validation cohort, which consisted of some 120 subjects and was separate from the first cohort of several hundred subjects. Trimming shortened V by 0 bases and J by 7 bases, and 11 bases separated the two germline ends. CDR3 length equals 13 residues. The germline V gene has CDR1 SGHRS and CDR2 YFSETQ. Assay: immunoSEQ multiplex PCR; the TCRdb copy retains only in-frame clones and omits some. The table records 250,000 to 300,000 clones, about 86% of them present only once. The sample belongs to a study of cytomegalovirus exposure and HLA in healthy donors. Findings of the study overall: Cytomegalovirus-associated status was assigned to about 160 TCR beta chains. Rare sequences made up most TCRs, while some public TCRs were found in many donors. Per published reports, the classifier diagnosed cytomegalovirus status with high specificity and sensitivity.

Sequenced: PBMCs. The chain combines TRBV5-1 with TRBJ2-7; TRBD2 might be the D (6 bases). This TCR came from a young woman in good health and CMV-seronegative. The DNA of the CDR3 is TGCGCCAGCAGCTTGGGGAGGGAGGTGGAGCAGTACTTC. Translated, it gives CASSLGREVEQYF.